What follows describes a single TCR beta chain. The sample originates from a study of OX40 agonist ivuxolimab in advanced cancers. Looking at the study overall: A partial response was reached by three patients: one with hepatocellular carcinoma and two with cutaneous melanoma.

The CDR3 length is 16 residues. Looked up from germline, CDR1 is LNHNV and CDR2 is YYDKDF (reference sequence). V lost 0 bases and J lost 5; bases outside the gene matches: 3. The table came from immunoSEQ multiplex PCR; TCRdb's copy has only in-frame clones and leaves some out. There are roughly 80,000 clones in the sample; under 90% occur only once, and 2.5% lies in the top ten. This clonotype was obtained from an adult with an advanced solid tumor such as melanoma, head and neck, liver or kidney cancer. V is TRBV15 and J is TRBJ2-2; 10 bases are a match to TRBD1. The sample here was CD4+ or CD8+ T cells sorted from blood, taken in a trial of the OX40 agonist ivuxolimab. The CDR3 region is CATSRDGQGGTGELFF. The CDR3 coding sequence is TGTGCCACCAGCAGAGATGGACAGGGGGGAACCGGGGAGCTGTTTTTT.